This T cell receptor beta chain is from a study of identifying expanded T cells in peripheral blood. Study-level points and caveats: Roughly two-week clone count variance significantly increased as total template count grew. Differentially abundant clones: about 1.1 between replicates, about 16 at around 14 days, less than 20 at four.

To note about this clone: Antigen specificity is unknown.

Collection occurred without any documented infections or immune events in donors. Produced via immunoSEQ multiplex PCR; TCRdb's table is partial and in-frame only. Of about 89,000 clones listed, 75% to 90% are singletons. The CDR3 is made up of 14 amino acids. Germline CDR1 reads MGHRA; CDR2 reads YSYEKL. Trimming shortened V by 4 bases and J by 4 bases, and 14 bases separated the two germline ends. This sequence was found in a person aged 18 to 70 in good health. The sample taken for sequencing was blood. This chain connects TRBV4-1 to TRBJ2-7; tentative D call: TRBD1 (6 bases). In nucleotides, the CDR3 is TGCGCCAGCAGCCGTGCCTCGGACAGTTACGAGCAGTACTTC. As protein: CASSRASDSYEQYF.